Only a few counts were recorded for the clone carrying this T cell receptor (beta chain). Its antigen is undetermined. This entry is derived from a study of response to subunit inactivated influenza vaccine. Trimming took 4 bases from V and 4 from J; bases not matched to a gene: 6. This CDR3 contains 16 residues. Looked up from germline, CDR1 is LGHDT and CDR2 is YNNKEL (reference sequence). Each CDR3 protein is one row after TCRdb ran MiXCR on the RT-PCR reads. The data contain about 800,000 distinct CDR3 sequences, 21% of them singletons. Overall study results and limits: It was the authors' suggestion that each seasonal influenza vaccination recruits few new T cells.

The source of this sequence is a man aged 50 or older who received an inactivated influenza vaccine. The rearrangement uses TRBV3-1 and TRBJ2-2; 10 bases agree with TRBD1. Sequencing was performed on PBMCs from blood, taken more than 4 days after vaccination. The CDR3 coding sequence is TGTGCCAGCAGCCCACGGGACAGGGGATTCACCGGGGAGCTGTTTTTT. Translation gives CASSPRDRGFTGELFF.